Each of the 6 T cell receptor beta chains below was sequenced from the same sample in a study of CD8 T cells in ankylosing spondylitis. TCRdb called the 5' RACE reads again in MiXCR, with one record for every CDR3 protein. The sample shows roughly 180,000 distinct CDR3 sequences, 9.8% of them seen only once. The sequenced material came from blood, either unsorted or a sorted T cell fraction (not recorded which). These receptor sequences come from a female donor with ankylosing spondylitis or in good health (not recorded which).

The CDR3 DNA is TGTGCCAGCAGTTACTCGTGGGGAGTTAATGAAAAACTGTTTTTT. Encoded protein: CASSYSWGVNEKLFF. V gene TRBV6-5 combines with J gene TRBJ1-4; D is ambiguous. The V gene's germline CDR1 is MNHEY and CDR2 SVGAGI. This CDR3 spans 15 amino acids. V gave up 0 bases and J gave up 4 bases, with 9 bases separating them.

This clonotype was recorded at least ten times. The chain employs TRBV24-1 and TRBJ2-1; TRBD1 aligns across 9 bases. The length of the CDR3 is 16 residues. With 5 bases clipped from V and 8 bases from J, the junction kept 12 bases outside the gene matches. Germline V gene sequence: CDR1 KGHDR, CDR2 SFDVKD. As DNA, the CDR3 is TGTGCCACCAGTGGGGTAGGGGGACAGGGCCTCGATGAGCAGTTCTTC. Translating gives CATSGVGGQGLDEQFF.

This clonotype was seen ten or more times. The V and J genes are TRBV7-9 and TRBJ1-3; no clear D. This CDR3 contains 14 residues. Germline V lookup: CDR1 SEHNR, CDR2 FQNEAQ (reference sequence). The V end lost 5 bases, the J end lost 1 base, and 9 bases lay between the germline ends. The CDR3 spells CASSRVGSGNTIYF. CDR3 in DNA: TGTGCCAGCAGCCGTGTGGGGTCTGGAAACACCATATATTTT.

The V gene is TRBV11-2, the J gene TRBJ2-1; D assignment may be TRBD1 or TRBD2 (6 bases each). The CDR3 is made up of 14 amino acids. V lost 4 bases, J lost 6 bases, and 13 bases lay in between. CDR1 and CDR2 (germline): SGHAT, FQNNGV. CDR3 DNA sequence: TGTGCCAGCAGCTGGGGGGCAGGAAGCAATGAGCAGTTCTTC. Protein sequence: CASSWGAGSNEQFF.

A few counts support this clonotype. The V gene is TRBV28, the J gene TRBJ2-7; D gene ambiguous. CDR1 is MDHEN, CDR2 SYDVKM, per germline. The CDR3 consists of 15 residues. V was clipped by 5 bases and J by 0 bases, with 14 bases between them. CDR3 bases: TGTGCCAGCAGTGATCCCGGGCCGTACTCCTACGAGCAGTACTTC. This sequence encodes CASSDPGPYSYEQYF. The full variable domain, in which reference TRBV28 and TRBJ2-7 provide the parts outside the CDR3, is DVKVTQSSRYLVKRTGEKVFLECVQDMDHENMFWYRQDPGLGLRLIYFSYDVKMKEKGDIPEGYSVSREKKERFSLILESASTNQTSMYLCASSDPGPYSYEQYFGPGTRLTVT.

This clonotype was counted many times. The chain is built from TRBV28 and TRBJ1-3; D is uncertain. Germline-derived CDR1 and CDR2 are MDHEN and SYDVKM. The CDR3 totals 13 residues. Trimming stripped 7 bases from V and 7 bases from J, with 14 bases between. The CDR3 bases are TGTGCCAGCAATCCTTTACTAGGGAACACCATATATTTT. This codes for CASNPLLGNTIYF.